A single sample is the source of the 24 T cell receptor beta chains below, sequenced in a study of CXCR3-negative and CXCR3-positive naive CD8 T cells. No antigen has been assigned to these receptors. Through 5' RACE with UMI labels, the TRB cDNA libraries were prepared. No DNA is given; TCRdb re-called the 5' RACE reads and lists each CDR3 protein once. The sample includes over 95,000 distinct CDR3 sequences. Study-level points and caveats: More hydrophobic TRB CDR3s were found in CXCR3-positive naive cells than in CXCR3-negative naive cells.

Sequences were obtained from naive CXCR3+ CD8+ T cells from blood. Indicated subset: CD45RO-CCR7+CD27+CD95- naive CD8+ T cells expressing CXCR3 (TNR3+). The receptors derive from a human donor in good health. Some clones in this sample may be carry-over from other donors' samples.

V and J are TRBV7-9 and TRBJ2-7; TCRdb outputs TRBD1, but without DNA this stays unchecked. CDR1 is SEHNR, CDR2 FQNEAQ, per germline (reference sequence). The CDR3 has 12 amino acids. CDR3 in amino acids: CASGSGIYEQYF.

The chain has TRBV7-9 and TRBJ1-5; the D gene TCRdb calls, TRBD1, cannot be checked with no DNA. This CDR3 has 16 amino acids. The germline CDR1 and CDR2 sequences are SEHNR and FQNEAQ (reference sequence). Here the CDR3 reads CASSFIGQGASQPQHF.

The rearrangement joins TRBV29-1 to TRBJ2-3; TCRdb selects TRBD1, and the lack of DNA leaves this call unchecked. The CDR3 contains 14 residues. CDR1 is SQVTM, CDR2 ANQGSEA, per germline. Here the CDR3 reads CSVTRLEQGDTQYF.

The V call is TRBV12-3 or TRBV12-4, the J call TRBJ2-7; TCRdb's D call of TRBD1 is untestable without DNA. The CDR3 contains 14 residues. The CDR3 is CASSLTGYPYEQYF.

The V gene is TRBV4-3, the J gene TRBJ2-1; the TCRdb call, TRBD2, lacks DNA for checking. The CDR3 runs 13 residues. In germline, CDR1 is LGHNA, CDR2 YSLEER. CDR3 amino acids: CASSQGRQNEQFF.

This chain's CDR3 is CASSLEQPTQYF. The chain couples TRBV7-9 to TRBJ2-3. The CDR3 has 12 residues. The germline CDR1 and CDR2 sequences are SEHNR and FQNEAQ (reference sequence).

This chain connects TRBV6-1 to TRBJ2-3; absent DNA, TCRdb's TRBD1 call cannot be checked. Germline V lookup: CDR1 MNHNS, CDR2 SASEGT. The CDR3 length is 14 residues. CDR3 region: CASSEGGGTDTQYF.

The chain couples TRBV13 to TRBJ2-7; with no DNA, the TCRdb D assignment of TRBD1 cannot be verified. Germline loops: CDR1 PRHDT, CDR2 FYEKMQ (reference sequence). The CDR3 covers 15 residues. CDR3 in amino acids: CASSSRDRALYEQYF.

The chain combines TRBV27 with TRBJ1-2; TCRdb lists TRBD1, though no DNA is available to test this call. The CDR3 loop spans 12 amino acids. The germline V gene has CDR1 MNHEY and CDR2 SMNVEV (reference sequence). The CDR3 loop reads CASGNRGYGYTF.

The rearrangement links TRBV10-2 to TRBJ2-7; the D call from TCRdb, TRBD1, cannot be confirmed without DNA. This CDR3 spans 15 amino acids. Germline CDR1 reads WSHSY; CDR2 reads SAAADI. CDR3 in amino acids: CASRERGYGSYEQYF.

This rearrangement joins TRBV19 to TRBJ2-1. CDR1 LNHDA and CDR2 SQIVND come from the germline V gene (reference sequence). The length of the CDR3 is 13 residues. CDR3 sequence reads: CASSILSGNEQFF.

This chain joins TRBV12-3 or TRBV12-4 and TRBJ2-1; no DNA is available, so the TRBD2 call from TCRdb remains unchecked. This CDR3 region has 14 residues. CDR3 protein: CASSLTSGGVEQFF.

This rearrangement joins TRBV7-9 to TRBJ2-3. The germline V gene encodes CDR1 SEHNR and CDR2 FQNEAQ (reference sequence). The CDR3 is made up of 12 amino acids. CDR3 amino acids: CASRSWVDTQYF.

V gene TRBV5-1 combines with J gene TRBJ1-5. Per the germline V gene, CDR1 is SGHRS and CDR2 is YFSETQ. This CDR3 contains 14 residues. CDR3 loop: CASSLWGTDQPQHF.

V and J are TRBV9 and TRBJ1-2; TCRdb names TRBD1, which stays unverified in the absence of DNA. Germline V CDR1 and CDR2: SGDLS, YYNGEE. This CDR3 has 16 amino acids. The CDR3 here is CASSGIGRGRSYGYTF. The full variable domain, its missing parts supplied by reference TRBV9 and TRBJ1-2, is DSGVTQTPKHLITATGQRVTLRCSPRSGDLSVYWYQQSLDQGLQFLIQYYNGEERAKGNILERFSAQQFPDLHSELNLSSLELGDSALYFCASSGIGRGRSYGYTFGSGTRLTVV.

This chain joins TRBV5-1 and TRBJ2-7. From germline, CDR1 is SGHRS and CDR2 YFSETQ. The length of the CDR3 is 15 residues. The CDR3 region is CASSLGQIPPYEQYF.

This chain links TRBV18 with TRBJ2-3; the TRBD2 assignment by TCRdb is unverifiable without DNA. Germline loops: CDR1 KGHSH, CDR2 LQKENI. The CDR3 spans 18 residues. This chain's CDR3 is CASSIQPGLAGVEDTQYF.

J is TRBJ2-2 and V is TRBV20-1; with no DNA, the TCRdb D assignment of TRBD1 cannot be verified. This CDR3 comprises 16 residues. Germline CDR1 and CDR2: DFQATT and SNEGSKA (reference sequence). The CDR3 sequence is CSAIDRARMNTGELFF.

The V gene is TRBV20-1, the J gene TRBJ1-2; TCRdb indicates TRBD1, and absent DNA this call remains unverified. The CDR3 runs to 12 residues. Germline V lookup: CDR1 DFQATT, CDR2 SNEGSKA (reference sequence). CDR3 sequence reads: CSARDVDRWITF.

The chain employs TRBV5-5 and TRBJ2-3. The CDR3 extends over 14 amino acids. CDR1 SGHKS and CDR2 YYEKEE come from the germline V gene (reference sequence). This CDR3 is CASSLTGRTDTQYF.

The gene calls are TRBV21-1 and TRBJ2-1; TCRdb's D call of TRBD2 is untestable without DNA. TRBV21-1 is labeled a pseudogene. The CDR3 sequence is 18 residues long. Here the CDR3 reads CASSKRTSGGHYYNEQFF.

This chain connects TRBV6-2 or TRBV6-3 to TRBJ2-5; TCRdb selects TRBD1, and the lack of DNA leaves this call unchecked. CDR1 is MNHEY, CDR2 SVGEGT, per germline. The CDR3 has 15 amino acids. The CDR3 is CASSYLGRHQETQYF.

This chain links TRBV28 with TRBJ2-2; TCRdb's D call of TRBD1 is untestable without DNA. The CDR3 extends over 15 amino acids. Per germline, CDR1 MDHEN and CDR2 SYDVKM. The CDR3 loop reads CASSAGVEGTGELFF.

The CDR3 loop reads CASSERGPYNEQFF. This chain uses TRBV25-1 with TRBJ2-1; TCRdb's D call, TRBD1, is unchecked because there is no DNA. Germline V gene sequence: CDR1 MGHDK, CDR2 SYGVNS. The CDR3 consists of 14 residues.